This T cell receptor beta chain was documented in a study of preoperative IRX-2 immunotherapy in early breast cancer. Produced via immunoSEQ multiplex PCR; TCRdb's table is partial and in-frame only. Altogether under 30,000 clones are present, around 87% being singletons, with the ten largest covering roughly 9%. Germline V gives CDR1 SGHTA, CDR2 FQGNSA. The ends were cut back, 2 bases at V and 9 bases at J, with 14 bases in the middle. The CDR3 spans 15 residues. As to treatment: preoperative locoregional IRX-2 cytokine immunotherapy. This phase Ib study tested locoregional IRX-2 cytokine immunotherapy given before surgery.

Material: tumor tissue, obtained after IRX-2 immunotherapy. This rearrangement joins TRBV7-2 to TRBJ1-6, with D tentatively TRBD1 (5 bases). This receptor was obtained from a human donor with breast cancer. The CDR3 protein is CASSLSGSDRSPLHF. The CDR3 DNA follows: TGTGCCAGCAGCTTATCAGGGAGTGATCGTTCACCCCTCCACTTT. The full variable domain, with the rest looked up from reference TRBV7-2 and TRBJ1-6, is GAGVSQSPSNKVTEKGKDVELRCDPISGHTALYWYRQSLGQGLEFLIYFQGNSAPDKSGLPSDRFSAERTGGSVSTLTIQRTQQEDSAVYLCASSLSGSDRSPLHFGNGTRLTVT.